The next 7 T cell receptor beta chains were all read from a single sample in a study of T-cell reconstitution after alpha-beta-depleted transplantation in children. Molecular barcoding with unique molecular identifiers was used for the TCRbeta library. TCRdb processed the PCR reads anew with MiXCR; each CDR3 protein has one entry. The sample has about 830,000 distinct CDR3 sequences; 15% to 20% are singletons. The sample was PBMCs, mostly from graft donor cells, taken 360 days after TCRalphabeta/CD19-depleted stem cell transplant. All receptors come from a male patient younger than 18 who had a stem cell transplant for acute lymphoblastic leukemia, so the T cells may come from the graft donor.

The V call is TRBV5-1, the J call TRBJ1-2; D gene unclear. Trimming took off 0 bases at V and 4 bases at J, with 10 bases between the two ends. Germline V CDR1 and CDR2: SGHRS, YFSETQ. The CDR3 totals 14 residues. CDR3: CASSLEGQLYGYTF. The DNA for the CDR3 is TGCGCCAGCAGCTTGGAAGGGCAGCTCTATGGCTACACCTTC.

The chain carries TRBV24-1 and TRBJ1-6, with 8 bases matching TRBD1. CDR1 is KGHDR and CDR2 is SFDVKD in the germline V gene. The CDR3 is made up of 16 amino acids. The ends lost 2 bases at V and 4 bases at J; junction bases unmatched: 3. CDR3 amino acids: CATSDSRQGYNSPLHF. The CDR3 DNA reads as TGTGCCACCAGTGATTCCCGACAGGGGTATAATTCACCCCTCCACTTT.

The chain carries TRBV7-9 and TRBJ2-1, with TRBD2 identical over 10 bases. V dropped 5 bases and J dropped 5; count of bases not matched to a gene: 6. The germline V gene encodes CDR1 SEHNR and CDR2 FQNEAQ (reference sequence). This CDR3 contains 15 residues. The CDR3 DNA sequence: TGTGCCAGCAGCACCACTACTAGCGGGAACAATGAGCAGTTCTTC. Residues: CASSTTTSGNNEQFF.

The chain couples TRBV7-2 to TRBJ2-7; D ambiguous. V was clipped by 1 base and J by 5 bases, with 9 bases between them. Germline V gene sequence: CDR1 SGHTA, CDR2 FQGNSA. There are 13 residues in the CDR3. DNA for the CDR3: TGTGCCAGCAGCTTAGTAGTGAGAGACGAGCAGTACTTC. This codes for CASSLVVRDEQYF. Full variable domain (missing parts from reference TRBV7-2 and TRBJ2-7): GAGVSQSPSNKVTEKGKDVELRCDPISGHTALYWYRQSLGQGLEFLIYFQGNSAPDKSGLPSDRFSAERTGGSVSTLTIQRTQQEDSAVYLCASSLVVRDEQYFGPGTRLTVT.

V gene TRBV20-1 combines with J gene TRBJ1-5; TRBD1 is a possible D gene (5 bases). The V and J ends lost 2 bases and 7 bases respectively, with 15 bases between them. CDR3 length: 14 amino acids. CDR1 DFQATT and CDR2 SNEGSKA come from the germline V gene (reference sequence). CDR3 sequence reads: CSARWSGGGQPQHF. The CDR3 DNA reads TGCAGTGCTAGATGGAGCGGGGGAGGCCAGCCCCAGCATTTT.

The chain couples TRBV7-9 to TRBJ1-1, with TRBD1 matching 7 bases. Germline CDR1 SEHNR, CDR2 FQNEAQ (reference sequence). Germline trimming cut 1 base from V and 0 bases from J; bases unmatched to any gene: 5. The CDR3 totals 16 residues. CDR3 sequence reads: CASSLGTGWVNTEAFF. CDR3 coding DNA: TGTGCCAGCAGCTTAGGGACAGGTTGGGTGAACACTGAAGCTTTCTTT.

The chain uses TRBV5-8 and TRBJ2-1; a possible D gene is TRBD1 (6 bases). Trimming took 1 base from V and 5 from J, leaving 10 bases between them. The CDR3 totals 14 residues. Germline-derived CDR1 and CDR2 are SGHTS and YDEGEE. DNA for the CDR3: TGTGCCAGCAGCTTGTACTACAGGGACAATGAGCAGTTCTTC. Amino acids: CASSLYYRDNEQFF. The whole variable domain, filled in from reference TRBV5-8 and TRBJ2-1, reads EAGVTQSPTHLIKTRGQQATLRCSPISGHTSVYWYQQALGLGLQFLLWYDEGEERNRGNFPPRFSGRQFPNYSSELNVNALELEDSALYLCASSLYYRDNEQFFGPGTRLTVL.